What follows is one TCR beta chain and its context. The entry originates in a study of blood T cell repertoires in COVID-19. The data were produced by immunoSEQ multiplex PCR, yet TCRdb's version contains in-frame clones alone and is incomplete. The sample yields roughly 190,000 clones, approximately 86% seen once. Losses at the gene ends were 6 bases for V and 4 bases for J; bases not matched to a gene: 8. Per germline, CDR1 SGHTA and CDR2 FQGNSA. The CDR3 sequence is 16 residues long. The genes are TRBV7-2 and TRBJ2-2, with TRBD1 matching over 10 bases. Material for sequencing was peripheral blood. This clonotype was obtained from a man between 65 and 80 years old with acute or convalescent COVID-19. CDR3 DNA: TGTGCCAGCAGAAAGTGGACAGGGGGGGGCACCGGGGAGCTGTTTTTT. Its translation: CASRKWTGGGTGELFF. The complete variable domain, with remaining parts taken from reference TRBV7-2 and TRBJ2-2, reads GAGVSQSPSNKVTEKGKDVELRCDPISGHTALYWYRQSLGQGLEFLIYFQGNSAPDKSGLPSDRFSAERTGGSVSTLTIQRTQQEDSAVYLCASRKWTGGGTGELFFGEGSRLTVL.